Presented here are 31 T cell receptor beta chains from one specimen sequenced in a study of blood T cell repertoires in COVID-19. Libraries were prepared by immunoSEQ multiplex PCR; TCRdb keeps only in-frame clonotypes and omits some of them. The sample lists around 300,000 clones, 80% to 95% occurring once. The source material was peripheral blood. These receptors were obtained from a woman in her 30s with COVID-19, enrolled during active disease.

The chain uses TRBV6-5 and TRBJ1-4, with 7 bases aligning to TRBD1. Germline V lookup: CDR1 MNHEY, CDR2 SVGAGI. This CDR3 comprises 15 residues. Unmatched junction bases numbered 8, after V lost 6 bases and J lost 4 bases. This CDR3 reads CASRPTGIGNEKLFF. Here the CDR3 DNA reads TGTGCCAGCAGACCGACAGGGATCGGTAATGAAAAACTGTTTTTT.

The CDR3, as DNA: TGTGCCAGCAGTTACCGAATTGGACAGACCGGGGAGCTGTTTTTT. This gives the protein CASSYRIGQTGELFF. The chain joins TRBV6-2 or TRBV6-3 to TRBJ2-2; the D gene is possibly TRBD1 (6 bases). Trimming cost V 2 bases and J 5 bases, with 12 bases left between them. The CDR3 extends over 15 amino acids. Germline CDR1 MNHEY, CDR2 SVGEGT.

V usage is TRBV27 and J usage is TRBJ1-3; no clear D. Deletions cut 4 bases from V and 4 bases from J, with 8 bases between. The CDR3 runs to 13 residues. Germline assignment: CDR1 MNHEY and CDR2 SMNVEV (reference sequence). CDR3 loop: CASSSYGGNTIYF. CDR3 nucleotides: TGTGCCAGCAGTTCATACGGGGGAAACACCATATATTTT.

The chain combines TRBV7-2 with TRBJ1-2; TRBD1 matches 9 bases. There are 15 residues in the CDR3. The germline V gene has CDR1 SGHTA and CDR2 FQGNSA. With 3 bases clipped from V and 5 bases from J, the junction kept 7 bases outside the gene matches. CDR3 nucleotides: TGTGCCAGCAGCTTGCGCCGGGACAGGGTTTATGGCTACACCTTC. Protein product: CASSLRRDRVYGYTF.

The rearrangement uses TRBV28 and TRBJ1-1, with D possibly being TRBD1 (5 bases). Per germline, CDR1 MDHEN and CDR2 SYDVKM. V was trimmed by 3 bases and J by 5 bases, leaving 22 bases between them. CDR3 size: 17 residues. CDR3 protein: CASSFQDDFWGETEAFF. The CDR3, as DNA: TGTGCCAGCAGTTTCCAAGACGACTTCTGGGGCGAAACTGAAGCTTTCTTT.

The CDR3 here is CATSDLPQAGELFF. CDR3 coding DNA: TGTGCCACCAGTGATTTGCCCCAGGCGGGGGAGCTGTTTTTT. This chain uses TRBV24-1 with TRBJ2-2, with unresolved D. Germline V gives CDR1 KGHDR, CDR2 SFDVKD. Trimming took off 0 bases at V and 8 bases at J, with 9 bases between the two ends. The CDR3 totals 14 residues.

The chain couples TRBV5-4 to TRBJ2-7; a possible D gene is TRBD2 (7 bases). The CDR3 sequence is 15 residues long. V was clipped by 4 bases and J by 7 bases, with 21 bases between them. The germline CDR1 and CDR2 sequences are SGHNT and YYREEE (reference sequence). As DNA, the CDR3 is TGTGCCAGCAGCGGGCCCTTGGGGGGGGCGGGTGAGCAGTACTTC. Residues: CASSGPLGGAGEQYF.

The V call is TRBV5-4, the J call TRBJ1-1; possibly TRBD1 for D (5 bases). Germline V gene lookup returns CDR1 SGHNT and CDR2 YYREEE (reference sequence). This CDR3 is 15 amino acids long. The V end lost 1 base, the J end lost 1 base, and 11 bases lay between the germline ends. The CDR3 sequence is CASSLWAQGNTEAFF. Written as DNA, the CDR3 is TGTGCCAGCAGCTTGTGGGCTCAGGGGAACACTGAAGCTTTCTTT.

This chain links TRBV15 with TRBJ2-2, with a weak D call TRBD2 (5 bases). Germline V gene data show CDR1 as LNHNV and CDR2 as YYDKDF (reference sequence). The V end lost 0 bases, the J end lost 7 bases, and 6 bases lay between the germline ends. The CDR3 runs 13 residues. Here the CDR3 reads CATSREGSGELFF. CDR3 coding DNA: TGTGCCACCAGCAGAGAAGGGAGCGGGGAGCTGTTTTTT.

This clone appeared a single time. The genes are TRBV11-3 and TRBJ2-3; D call uncertain. Germline assignment: CDR1 SGHNT and CDR2 YENEEA. Trimming took off 5 bases at V and 4 bases at J, with 13 bases between the two ends. This CDR3 comprises 14 residues. The CDR3 coding sequence is TGTGCCAGCAGCAAAAGACAAGGTTCAGATACGCAGTATTTT. It codes for CASSKRQGSDTQYF. The full variable domain, rest sourced from reference TRBV11-3 and TRBJ2-3, is EAGVVQSPRYKIIEKKQPVAFWCNPISGHNTLYWYLQNLGQGPELLIRYENEEAVDDSQLPKDRFSAERLKGVDSTLKIQPAELGDSAVYLCASSKRQGSDTQYFGPGTRLTVL.

This rearrangement joins TRBV30 to TRBJ1-4; 7 nucleotides agree with TRBD1. The ends lost 0 bases at V and 8 bases at J; junction bases unmatched: 6. Germline V gene data show CDR1 as GTSNPN and CDR2 as SVGIG (reference sequence). This CDR3 comprises 14 residues. CDR3 coding DNA: TGTGCCTGGAGTGTTAGACAGGGTGGGGAAAAACTGTTTTTT. Its translation: CAWSVRQGGEKLFF.

V gene TRBV6-5 combines with J gene TRBJ2-1, with D possibly matching TRBD1 (6 bases). Looked up from germline, CDR1 is MNHEY and CDR2 is SVGAGI. The V end was cut by 10 bases, the J end by 0 bases, with 10 bases between. The CDR3 consists of 13 residues. CDR3 sequence: CATTRGSYNEQFF. Written as DNA, the CDR3 is TGTGCCACCACCAGGGGCTCCTACAATGAGCAGTTCTTC.

The gene calls are TRBV5-4 and TRBJ2-7; 8 bases line up with TRBD1. Germline V CDR1 and CDR2: SGHNT, YYREEE (reference sequence). CDR3 size: 14 residues. V was clipped by 5 bases and J by 3 bases; unmatched bases: 7. CDR3 residues: CASSARTGNYEQYF. DNA for the CDR3: TGTGCCAGCAGTGCAAGGACAGGGAACTACGAGCAGTACTTC. The full variable domain, in which reference TRBV5-4 and TRBJ2-7 provide the parts outside the CDR3, is ETGVTQSPTHLIKTRGQQVTLRCSSQSGHNTVSWYQQALGQGPQFIFQYYREEENGRGNFPPRFSGLQFPNYSSELNVNALELDDSALYLCASSARTGNYEQYFGPGTRLTVT.

The J gene is TRBJ1-1, the V gene TRBV6-5; 7 positions match TRBD1. Germline CDR1 reads MNHEY; CDR2 reads SVGAGI. There are 14 residues in the CDR3. The ends lost 6 bases at V and 9 bases at J; junction bases unmatched: 13. The CDR3 DNA is TGTGCCAGCAGCCCGGACAGGCTGGGCTCTAAAGCTTTCTTT. Translated, it gives CASSPDRLGSKAFF.

The chain couples TRBV15 to TRBJ1-5, with D possibly being TRBD1 (6 bases). This CDR3 contains 15 residues. With 5 bases removed from V and 9 bases from J, the gap between germline ends came to 20 bases. The germline CDR1 and CDR2 sequences are LNHNV and YYDKDF (reference sequence). CDR3: CATSRGGGDPWPQHF. In DNA, the CDR3 is TGTGCCACCAGCCGCGGAGGGGGGGATCCTTGGCCCCAGCATTTT.

The chain joins TRBV13 to TRBJ2-7; 9 nucleotides agree with TRBD1. This CDR3 is 16 amino acids long. Germline trimming cut 0 bases from V and 3 bases from J; bases unmatched to any gene: 6. In germline, CDR1 is PRHDT, CDR2 FYEKMQ (reference sequence). CDR3 coding DNA: TGTGCCAGCAGCTTAGGCCGCCGACAGGGGGGCTACGAGCAGTACTTC. This gives the protein CASSLGRRQGGYEQYF.

The J gene is TRBJ1-4, the V gene TRBV11-2; no firm D call. V was cut by 1 base and J by 6 bases, with 15 bases left in between. Looked up from germline, CDR1 is SGHAT and CDR2 is FQNNGV. The CDR3 extends over 16 amino acids. CDR3 DNA: TGTGCCAGCAGCTTAGTGGGAGGCGTGCCGGATGAAAAACTGTTTTTT. Translating it yields CASSLVGGVPDEKLFF.

The chain has TRBV6-5 and TRBJ2-1, with TRBD2 matching over 10 bases. CDR1 is MNHEY and CDR2 is SVGAGI in the germline V gene. The ends lost 7 bases at V and 5 bases at J; junction bases unmatched: 8. This CDR3 region has 15 residues. For the CDR3, the DNA is TGTGCCAGCAAAGACCCCGGGACTAGCGACAATGAGCAGTTCTTC. Protein product: CASKDPGTSDNEQFF.

The V and J genes are TRBV30 and TRBJ1-5; 9 bases agree with TRBD1. Germline V gene sequence: CDR1 GTSNPN, CDR2 SVGIG (reference sequence). The V segment lost 3 bases and the J segment 3 bases; nucleotides outside the gene matches: 9. The CDR3 runs 16 residues. CDR3 region: CAWSLGQGIYNQPQHF. Written as DNA, the CDR3 is TGTGCCTGGAGCTTGGGACAGGGAATATACAATCAGCCCCAGCATTTT. The full variable domain, with the rest looked up from reference TRBV30 and TRBJ1-5, is SQTIHQWPATLVQPVGSPLSLECTVEGTSNPNLYWYRQAAGRGLQLLFYSVGIGQISSEVPQNLSASRPQDRQFILSSKKLLLSDSGFYLCAWSLGQGIYNQPQHFGDGTRLSIL.

V gene TRBV19 combines with J gene TRBJ2-6; perhaps TRBD2 as D (6 bases). This CDR3 is built from 18 residues. Germline CDR1 reads LNHDA; CDR2 reads SQIVND (reference sequence). Trimming took 3 bases from V and 0 from J, leaving 15 bases between them. CDR3 sequence: CASSIGRTPISGANVLTF. CDR3 bases: TGTGCCAGTAGTATTGGGAGGACACCGATCTCTGGGGCCAACGTCCTGACTTTC.

V usage is TRBV2 and J usage is TRBJ2-7, with D uncertain. The CDR3 sequence is 11 residues long. Germline-derived CDR1 and CDR2 are SNHLY and FYNNEI. The ends were cut back, 6 bases at V and 3 bases at J, with 6 bases in the middle. The CDR3, as DNA: TGTGCCAGCAGCCAACTCTACGAGCAGTACTTC. Translation gives CASSQLYEQYF. The full variable domain, in which reference TRBV2 and TRBJ2-7 provide the parts outside the CDR3, is EPEVTQTPSHQVTQMGQEVILRCVPISNHLYFYWYRQILGQKVEFLVSFYNNEISEKSEIFDDQFSVERPDGSNFTLKIRSTKLEDSAMYFCASSQLYEQYFGPGTRLTVT.

The chain uses TRBV27 and TRBJ2-1, with D tentatively TRBD1 (5 bases). This CDR3 comprises 15 residues. Deletions cut 5 bases from V and 7 bases from J, with 18 bases between. CDR1 MNHEY and CDR2 SMNVEV come from the germline V gene (reference sequence). The CDR3 nucleotides are TGTGCCAGCAGTCCTCGGCAGGGCGTTGATAATGAGCAGTTCTTC. Protein product: CASSPRQGVDNEQFF.

The chain joins TRBV6-1 to TRBJ2-3, with 8 bases identical to TRBD2. V lost 4 bases and J lost 1; bases outside the gene matches: 10. Germline V gene sequence: CDR1 MNHNS, CDR2 SASEGT. The CDR3 is made up of 17 amino acids. The CDR3 is CASSGGVAGPGTDTQYF. In DNA form, the CDR3 reads TGTGCCAGCAGTGGGGGGGTAGCGGGGCCCGGCACAGATACGCAGTATTTT.

The chain combines TRBV24-1 with TRBJ2-1; possibly TRBD2 for D (6 bases). This CDR3 comprises 15 residues. With 6 bases removed from V and 5 bases from J, the gap between germline ends came to 16 bases. The germline V gene encodes CDR1 KGHDR and CDR2 SFDVKD. CDR3 in amino acids: CATSYHGGEDNEQFF. CDR3 nucleotides: TGTGCCACCAGTTACCACGGGGGAGAAGACAATGAGCAGTTCTTC.

This chain links TRBV10-1 with TRBJ2-3; 8 nucleotides align to TRBD1. Per germline, CDR1 WNHNN and CDR2 SYGVQD (reference sequence). V trimming: 1 base; J trimming: 6 bases; junction bases outside the gene matches: 3. This CDR3 is built from 14 residues. The CDR3 DNA is TGCGCCAGCAGTGAGTGGACAGGGAGGGATACGCAGTATTTT. This sequence encodes CASSEWTGRDTQYF.

The V call is TRBV4-1, the J call TRBJ1-1, with 9 bases matching TRBD1. V was pared by 5 bases and J by 4 bases, with 11 bases of the junction left unmatched. Germline loops: CDR1 MGHRA, CDR2 YSYEKL. This CDR3 has 16 residues. The CDR3 is CASSELYRGRSTEAFF. In nucleotides, the CDR3 is TGCGCCAGCAGCGAGCTCTACAGGGGGCGTAGCACTGAAGCTTTCTTT.

The chain employs TRBV5-6 and TRBJ1-3; D uncertain. The CDR3 length is 16 residues. Germline V gene sequence: CDR1 SGHDT, CDR2 YYEEEE. V lost 4 bases, J lost 0 bases, and 14 bases lay in between. The CDR3 nucleotides read TGTGCCAGCAGCCATTTCGCACAGACCTCTGGAAACACCATATATTTT. Translating gives CASSHFAQTSGNTIYF.

The chain links TRBV3-1 (or the pseudogene TRBV3-2) to TRBJ2-5, with D perhaps matching TRBD1 (5 bases). V gave up 2 bases and J gave up 2 bases, with 21 bases separating them. CDR1 and CDR2 from the germline V gene are LGHDT and YNNKEL (reference sequence). The CDR3 loop spans 18 amino acids. The CDR3 DNA sequence: TGTGCCAGCAGCCAAACACGGAAAAGGGGCGTTGTGCAAGAGACCCAGTACTTC. It yields the protein CASSQTRKRGVVQETQYF.

In DNA form, the CDR3 reads TGTGCCAGCAGTTTACCGGGAAACATTCAGTACTTC. Translated, it gives CASSLPGNIQYF. The genes are TRBV27 and TRBJ2-4; no clear D gene. The germline CDR1 and CDR2 sequences are MNHEY and SMNVEV (reference sequence). V was trimmed by 2 bases and J by 6 bases, leaving 5 bases between them. The CDR3 extends over 12 amino acids.

The chain carries TRBV5-4 and TRBJ2-7; D gene ambiguous. CDR1 and CDR2 (germline): SGHNT, YYREEE (reference sequence). V was pared by 1 base and J by 3 bases, with 8 bases between. The CDR3 has 13 residues. CDR3 sequence (DNA): TGTGCCAGCAGCTTGTTGTCGAGCTACGAGCAGTACTTC. Translated: CASSLLSSYEQYF.

This chain links TRBV2 with TRBJ2-7; a weak D match, TRBD2 (5 bases). Germline CDR1 reads SNHLY; CDR2 reads FYNNEI. The V end was cut by 3 bases, the J end by 5 bases, with 11 bases between. CDR3 length equals 13 residues. The CDR3, as DNA: TGTGCCAGCAGTGAGGGCCCCGGGGACGAGCAGTACTTC. Its protein product is CASSEGPGDEQYF.